The clone carrying this T cell receptor beta chain was seen more than once but under ten times. The record originates from a study of PD-L1 blockade in urothelial cancer. Overall study context: Individuals in the cohort had been given 0 to 3 earlier chemotherapy regimens.

Profiling relied on immunoSEQ multiplex PCR, and the TCRdb table lists in-frame clones only, not all of them. Of around 100,000 clones in the sample, under 85% are singletons; the top ten hold 2.4%. The CDR3 has 15 amino acids. V was shortened by 5 bases and J by 8 bases, with 19 bases between the two germline ends. Germline V gene data show CDR1 as SGHDN and CDR2 as FVKESK. Material: PBMCs, obtained around atezolizumab (anti-PD-L1) treatment. The V and J genes are TRBV14 and TRBJ2-1, with D possibly being TRBD2 (6 bases). The clonotype originates from a man between 45 and 60 years old with urothelial cancer. DNA for the CDR3: TGTGCCAGCAGCAGCCGGGGGACGAAGGGCTATGAGCAGTTCTTC. It translates to CASSSRGTKGYEQFF.